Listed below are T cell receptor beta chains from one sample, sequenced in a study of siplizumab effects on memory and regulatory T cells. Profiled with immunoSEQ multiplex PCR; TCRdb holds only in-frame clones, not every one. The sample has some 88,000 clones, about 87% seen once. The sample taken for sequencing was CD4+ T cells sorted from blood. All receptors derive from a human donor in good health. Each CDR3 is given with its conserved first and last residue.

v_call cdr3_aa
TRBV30 CAWSRRNTEAFF
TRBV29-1 CSVARASEAFF
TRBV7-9 CASSPGTRLPDTQYF
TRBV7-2 CASSLGGRASYEQYF
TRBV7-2 CASSFSRRSRGYRTDTQYF
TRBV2 CASREKTSDTDTQYF
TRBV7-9 CASSLLDDTQYF
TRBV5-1 CASSSRREGTGELFF
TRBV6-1 CASVGTPRHSEQYF
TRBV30 CAWSRRGPYNEQFF
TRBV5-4 CASSEPRGGVNTEAFF
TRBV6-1 CASRTQGNANQPQHF
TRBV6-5 CASSKQGWSQPQHF
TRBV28 CASGMDRAEKLFF
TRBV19 CASTWTSGRFYEQYF
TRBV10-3 CAIRSDRATYEQYF
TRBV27 CASSTQGLYTEAFF
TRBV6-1 CASSLRDLNYEQYF
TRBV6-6 CASSTGPPSLAHEQYF
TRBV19 CASALSIGPYNEQFF
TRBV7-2 CASSLASGNTGELFF
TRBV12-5 CASGPSGRAGGEQFF
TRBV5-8 CASSQDRVAETQYF
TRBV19 CASIPRAANYGYTF
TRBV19 CASSRGMGTGELFF
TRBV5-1 CASSPDSPYSYEQYF
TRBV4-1 CASTSTSGSNEQFF
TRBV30 CAWSLGAYEKLFF
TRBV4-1 CASSQGDRGLNEQFF
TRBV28 CASSPNVAGYTF
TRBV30 CAWSVGVGRTEAFF
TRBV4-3 CASSHLGQGVGYTF
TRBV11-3 CASSPWTDDVRGYTF
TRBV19 CASSTDGYTGELFF
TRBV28 CASSLLSSGRTRGVQYF
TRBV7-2 CASSLVDSYGYTF
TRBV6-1 CASSETGGSNQPQHF
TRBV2 CASSYGQAYEQYF
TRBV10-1 CASSESGGRAYNEQFF
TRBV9 CASSFRTSGDRYNEQFF
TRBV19 CASSVLQVANYGYTF
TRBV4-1 CASSQASQDPGYEQYF
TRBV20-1 CSATSEETQYF
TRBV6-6 CASSRDRGNQPQHF
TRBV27 CASSNQGLAGVEQFF
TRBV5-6 CASSRYRGPYGYTF
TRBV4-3 CASSQDVGWEQYF